Given below is one TCR beta chain in context. The data are from a study of T cells in localized non-small cell lung cancer. Germline V CDR1 and CDR2: SGHRS, YFSETQ. The CDR3 extends over 16 amino acids. V was trimmed by 0 bases and J by 4 bases, leaving 14 bases between them. TCRdb's copy holds only in-frame clones and misses some; the assay was immunoSEQ multiplex PCR. The data contain tens of thousands of clones, approximately 90% of them singletons. The V and J genes are TRBV5-1 and TRBJ1-3, with no clear D. The clonotype was recovered from a female donor older than 55 with stage I lung adenocarcinoma. The sample was peripheral blood, taken before any cancer treatment. The CDR3 sequence is CASSLDTSQKGNTIYF. DNA of the CDR3: TGCGCCAGCAGCTTGGATACGTCTCAGAAGGGAAACACCATATATTTT.